The TCR beta chain described here comes from a study of T cells in Graves' hyperthyroidism and ophthalmopathy. Study-level findings and limits: Most expanded thyroid clonotypes above 0.001 also appeared in blood.

As regards this clonotype: Its cognate antigen is unknown.

It was considered stable Graves' hyperthyroidism when ophthalmopathy did not progress within 18 months. The PBMCs were sourced from fresh peripheral blood (approximately 9 ml). J gave up 8 bases and V 2 bases, and 10 bases lay outside the gene matches. Per germline, CDR1 SGHRS and CDR2 YFSETQ. This CDR3 has 16 amino acids. RNA transcripts were the template for amplifying TCR beta CDR3 regions. The TCR CDR3 was amplified in a first-round RT-PCR using the HTBI primer set. TCRdb redid the calling of the multiplex PCR reads with MiXCR, one entry per CDR3 protein. The sample comprises hundreds of thousands of distinct CDR3 sequences, under 20% of which are singletons, and approximately 3.9% rests with the top ten.

V usage is TRBV5-1 and J usage is TRBJ2-1; TRBD2 matches 10 bases. The origin of this receptor is a woman between 25 and 40 years old with Graves' hyperthyroidism. The sample comprised blood. The CDR3 nucleotides are TGCGCCAGCAGCTTTACCCTAGCGGGAGATAGGGATGAGCAGTTCTTC. Translated: CASSFTLAGDRDEQFF.